The next 19 T cell receptor beta chains were all read from a single sample in a study of human T cells and chemical hapten exposure (dated by TCRdb to the early 2020s). The sample's time point label, in plain terms: patch test 2, 6 weeks after DPC sensitization. The treatment or condition label, read with the paper, signifies: therapeutic diphenylcyclopropenone sensitization with weekly scalp DPC. Libraries were constructed by RACE. Sequencing was performed on a NextSeq 500. The public sequencing data were trimmed at Q25 with fastp and processed into clonotypes with MiXCR by TCRdb, which kept only in-frame beta chains. Each entry is one CDR3 protein sequence, shown with its most common DNA and genes. Across this sample there are 80,000 to 100,000 distinct CDR3 sequences, with roughly 10% seen only once. The ten largest make up 4% to 5.5% of the sample. This specimen was whole blood, taken in connection with sensitization to the hapten diphenylcyclopropenone (DPC). These TCRs come from a woman between 50 and 59 years old with alopecia areata. Some clones in this sample may be carry-over from other donors' samples.

The chain is built from TRBV11-2 and TRBJ2-3; TRBD2 agrees at 7 bases. With V trimmed by 1 base and J by 2 bases, 3 bases remained unmatched. The CDR3 covers 15 residues. CDR1 and CDR2 (germline): SGHAT, FQNNGV. The CDR3, as DNA: TGTGCCAGCAGCTTAGGCACTAGCGTCACAGATACGCAGTATTTT. It codes for CASSLGTSVTDTQYF.

This clonotype was picked up many times. CDR3 DNA sequence: TGCAGTGCTAGCCGACAGGGGGCAATGAACACTGAAGCTTTCTTT. Translation: CSASRQGAMNTEAFF. This chain connects TRBV20-1 to TRBJ1-1; 10 positions match TRBD1. CDR3 length: 15 amino acids. Losses at the gene ends were 3 bases for V and 0 bases for J; bases not matched to a gene: 4. The germline CDR1 and CDR2 sequences are DFQATT and SNEGSKA (reference sequence).

The V gene is TRBV27, the J gene TRBJ2-7; D might be TRBD1 (6 bases). The V and J ends lost 5 bases and 0 bases respectively, with 14 bases between them. Germline CDR1 MNHEY, CDR2 SMNVEV (reference sequence). CDR3 size: 15 residues. The CDR3 here is CASSTIQGRSYEQYF. The DNA of the CDR3 is TGTGCCAGCAGTACCATCCAGGGGCGCTCCTACGAGCAGTACTTC.

In the case of this clonotype: With a much larger clone just one base away, this may be a read error. J is TRBJ2-1 and V is TRBV24-1, with TRBD1 as a possible D gene (7 bases). Germline assignment: CDR1 KGHDR and CDR2 SFDVKD. The CDR3 consists of 15 residues. The CDR3 loop reads CVTSDTRTGGYEQFF. CDR3 coding DNA: TGTGTCACCAGTGATACTCGGACAGGAGGGTATGAGCAGTTCTTC.

In its sample, this clonotype was seen many times. J is TRBJ2-3 and V is TRBV7-2, with D possibly being TRBD2 (6 bases). CDR1 and CDR2 (germline): SGHTA, FQGNSA. The length of the CDR3 is 14 residues. The germline V and J ends were trimmed by 2 bases and 3 bases, with 9 bases remaining between them. CDR3 DNA: TGTGCCAGCAGCTTAAATCGGGGGACAGATACGCAGTATTTT. Protein sequence: CASSLNRGTDTQYF.

The table lists this clonotype with many counts. The V call is TRBV9, the J call TRBJ1-3; 11 nucleotides agree with TRBD1. The V and J ends lost 0 bases and 0 bases, in that order; junction bases with no gene match: 2. The V gene's germline CDR1 is SGDLS and CDR2 YYNGEE. The CDR3 totals 17 residues. In DNA form, the CDR3 reads TGTGCCAGCAGCGTAGGGACAGGGGGCAACTCTGGAAACACCATATATTTT. It encodes CASSVGTGGNSGNTIYF. Based on the CDR3 plus reference TRBV9 and TRBJ1-3, the full variable domain is DSGVTQTPKHLITATGQRVTLRCSPRSGDLSVYWYQQSLDQGLQFLIQYYNGEERAKGNILERFSAQQFPDLHSELNLSSLELGDSALYFCASSVGTGGNSGNTIYFGEGSWLTVV.

The CDR3 region is CSASLEGRVYEQYF. The CDR3 DNA reads TGCAGTGCTAGTCTAGAGGGACGTGTCTACGAGCAGTACTTC. The chain combines TRBV20-1 with TRBJ2-7, with D perhaps matching TRBD1 or TRBD2 (5 bases each). Trimming took off 3 bases at V and 3 bases at J, with 15 bases between the two ends. CDR1 is DFQATT and CDR2 is SNEGSKA in the germline V gene (reference sequence). The CDR3 contains 14 residues.

The chain links TRBV7-2 to TRBJ2-1; D unclear. V was shortened by 3 bases and J by 2 bases, with 14 bases between the two germline ends. Germline lookup yields CDR1 SGHTA and CDR2 FQGNSA. The CDR3 runs to 16 residues. CDR3 protein: CASSLSRRVTYNEQFF. The DNA of the CDR3 is TGTGCCAGCAGCTTGTCGCGTCGGGTTACCTACAATGAGCAGTTCTTC.

The chain's CDR3 is CASSYGVRGYEQYF. The CDR3 DNA reads TGTGCCAGCAGTTACGGCGTGAGGGGCTACGAGCAGTACTTC. The V gene is TRBV6-5, the J gene TRBJ2-7; D is possibly TRBD1 or TRBD2 (5 bases each). The CDR3 consists of 14 residues. Germline V gives CDR1 MNHEY, CDR2 SVGAGI. Trimming removed 2 bases at V and 3 bases at J, with 11 bases between.

This clonotype was seen at least ten times. The V call is TRBV7-9, the J call TRBJ2-2; no firm D call. Germline V gives CDR1 SEHNR, CDR2 FQNEAQ (reference sequence). V lost 2 bases, J lost 4 bases, and 5 bases lay in between. The CDR3 is made up of 13 amino acids. CDR3 residues: CASSLSLTGELFF. CDR3 bases: TGTGCCAGCAGCTTATCCCTCACCGGGGAGCTGTTTTTT.

This clonotype was seen many times. The rearrangement joins TRBV11-2 to TRBJ1-6; TRBD1 might be the D (5 bases). Per the germline V gene, CDR1 is SGHAT and CDR2 is FQNNGV. CDR3 length: 15 residues. The ends were cut back, 2 bases at V and 9 bases at J, with 14 bases in the middle. The CDR3 sequence is CASSLKGNGGSPLHF. In DNA, the CDR3 is TGTGCCAGCAGCTTAAAGGGGAACGGGGGTTCACCCCTCCACTTT.

The chain joins TRBV28 to TRBJ2-7, with D tentatively TRBD1 (6 bases). Per the germline V gene, CDR1 is MDHEN and CDR2 is SYDVKM. The length of the CDR3 is 14 residues. V was cut by 8 bases and J by 7 bases, with 21 bases left in between. In DNA form, the CDR3 reads TGTGCCAGCTCAGAACAGGGTTATTTTGGGGAGCAGTACTTC. Protein sequence: CASSEQGYFGEQYF.

The table lists this clonotype with a few counts. This chain links TRBV20-1 with TRBJ2-1, with 11 bases matching TRBD2. CDR1 DFQATT and CDR2 SNEGSKA come from the germline V gene (reference sequence). After removal of 3 bases from V and 8 bases from J, the junction contained 6 bases not matched to a gene. The CDR3 has 14 residues. In DNA form, the CDR3 reads TGCAGTGCTAGGACTAGCGGGACGGGGGATGAGCAGTTCTTC. Protein product: CSARTSGTGDEQFF.

This chain connects TRBV7-2 to TRBJ2-2; D ambiguous. Germline CDR1 and CDR2: SGHTA and FQGNSA. The CDR3 loop spans 14 amino acids. V lost 6 bases and J 1 base, leaving 9 bases between the germline ends. CDR3 DNA: TGTGCCAGCAGTTTTAATCAGAACACCGGGGAGCTGTTTTTT. Translation gives CASSFNQNTGELFF. Full variable domain (missing parts from reference TRBV7-2 and TRBJ2-2): GAGVSQSPSNKVTEKGKDVELRCDPISGHTALYWYRQSLGQGLEFLIYFQGNSAPDKSGLPSDRFSAERTGGSVSTLTIQRTQQEDSAVYLCASSFNQNTGELFFGEGSRLTVL.

This clonotype was seen repeatedly, ten times or more. The genes are TRBV2 and TRBJ2-6, with 10 bases aligning to TRBD1. The V gene's germline CDR1 is SNHLY and CDR2 FYNNEI. V was pared by 3 bases and J by 4 bases, with 3 bases of the junction left unmatched. This CDR3 region has 16 residues. This chain's CDR3 is CASSETGGAGANVLTF. CDR3 coding DNA: TGTGCCAGCAGTGAGACAGGGGGCGCCGGGGCCAACGTCCTGACTTTC.

The table lists this clonotype with a few counts. The chain links TRBV20-1 to TRBJ2-1; the D gene is possibly TRBD2 (5 bases). This CDR3 region has 13 residues. Deletions cut 4 bases from V and 3 bases from J, with 10 bases between. Germline V gene lookup returns CDR1 DFQATT and CDR2 SNEGSKA (reference sequence). The CDR3: CSAISGIYNEQFF. The CDR3 nucleotides read TGCAGTGCTATAAGCGGAATCTACAATGAGCAGTTCTTC.

This clonotype was detected a few times. J is TRBJ1-2 and V is TRBV29-1; D is undetermined. Trimming pared 3 bases from V and 1 base from J, leaving 6 bases between. This CDR3 contains 12 residues. Per germline, CDR1 SQVTM and CDR2 ANQGSEA. Here the CDR3 DNA reads TGCAGCGTTGAGGTTCGTAACTATGGCTACACCTTC. Amino acids: CSVEVRNYGYTF.

The table lists this clonotype with many counts. This sequence joins TRBV29-1 and TRBJ2-1; D not certain. Trimming stripped 7 bases from V and 7 bases from J, with 14 bases between. The CDR3 covers 12 residues. CDR1 is SQVTM, CDR2 ANQGSEA, per germline. In DNA form, the CDR3 reads TGCAGCGCCCCGGGCTTCTGGAATGAGCAGTTCTTC. Translating it yields CSAPGFWNEQFF.

This clonotype appeared many times. The rearrangement links TRBV5-6 to TRBJ1-1; D not certain. Germline values: CDR1 SGHDT, CDR2 YYEEEE. V was shortened by 2 bases and J by 6 bases, with 14 bases between the two germline ends. The CDR3 runs to 14 residues. CDR3 in DNA: TGTGCCAGCAGCTTCGATGATACGTTGGCTGAAGCTTTCTTT. Translated: CASSFDDTLAEAFF.